One and the same sample provided the 3 T cell receptor beta chains below, sequenced in a study of blood T cell repertoires in COVID-19. The protocol was immunoSEQ multiplex PCR, while the TCRdb copy is restricted to in-frame clones and leaves out a portion. The table records 250,000 to 300,000 clones, 82% of them present only once. The sequenced sample consisted of peripheral blood. The receptors shown here come from a woman aged 18 to 35 with acute or convalescent COVID-19.

V is TRBV29-1 and J is TRBJ2-2; no reliable D call. V was shortened by 5 bases and J by 3 bases, with 13 bases between the two germline ends. CDR1 and CDR2 from the germline V gene are SQVTM and ANQGSEA. This CDR3 comprises 14 residues. This chain's CDR3 is CSVRWAGYTGELFF. CDR3 DNA: TGCAGCGTTCGGTGGGCTGGCTACACCGGGGAGCTGTTTTTT.

This clone was seen once. The chain is built from TRBV11-2 and TRBJ1-6; 8 bases are shared with TRBD1. The CDR3 has 15 amino acids. The ends lost 2 bases at V and 9 bases at J; junction bases unmatched: 6. The V gene's germline CDR1 is SGHAT and CDR2 FQNNGV. The CDR3: CASSLRTGSSSPLHF. CDR3 nucleotide sequence: TGTGCCAGCAGCTTAAGGACAGGGAGTAGTTCACCCCTCCACTTT.

The genes are TRBV5-6 and TRBJ1-2, with D possibly being TRBD1 (5 bases). The CDR3 length is 19 residues. Trimming removed 2 bases from V and 2 bases from J, with 25 bases in between. Germline V gene lookup returns CDR1 SGHDT and CDR2 YYEEEE. As DNA, the CDR3 is TGTGCCAGCAGCTTCTACAGGCTCCCACTGGACACACTAAACTATGGCTACACCTTC. It is translated as CASSFYRLPLDTLNYGYTF.